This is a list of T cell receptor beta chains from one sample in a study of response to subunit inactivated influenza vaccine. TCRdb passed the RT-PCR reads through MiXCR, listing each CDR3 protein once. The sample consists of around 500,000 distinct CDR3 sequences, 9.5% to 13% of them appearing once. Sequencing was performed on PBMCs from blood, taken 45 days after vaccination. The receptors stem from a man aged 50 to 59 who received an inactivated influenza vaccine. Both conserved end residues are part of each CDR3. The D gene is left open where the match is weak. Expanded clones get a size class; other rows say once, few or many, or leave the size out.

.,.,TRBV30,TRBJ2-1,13,TGTGCCTGGAGTGTACTTGAAGGTTATGAGCAGTTCTTC,CAWSVLEGYEQFF
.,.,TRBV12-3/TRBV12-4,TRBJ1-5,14,TGTGCCAGCAGTTTTGAGGGGCTCCATCAGCCCCAGCATTTT,CASSFEGLHQPQHF
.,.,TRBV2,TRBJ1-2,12,TGTGCCAGCAGTGAAATGGTCAGACACTACACCTTC,CASSEMVRHYTF
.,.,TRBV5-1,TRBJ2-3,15,TGCGCCAGCAGCTTGGGAGGGGTGAGGCCAGATACGCAGTATTTT,CASSLGGVRPDTQYF
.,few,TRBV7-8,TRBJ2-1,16,TGTGCCAGCAGCCCAAGGGACTTGGGGGCCTACAATGAGCAGTTCTTC,CASSPRDLGAYNEQFF
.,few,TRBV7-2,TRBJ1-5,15,TGTGCCAGCAGCTTATTAGCCAGGGGAGGCCAGCCCCAGCATTTT,CASSLLARGGQPQHF
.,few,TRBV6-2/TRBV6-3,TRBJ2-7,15,TGTGCCAGCAGTTACCCGGACATTAGCTCCTACGAGCAGTACTTC,CASSYPDISSYEQYF
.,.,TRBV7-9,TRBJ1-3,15,TGTGCCAGCAGCTTAGCAACAGATGTTGGAAACACCATATATTTT,CASSLATDVGNTIYF
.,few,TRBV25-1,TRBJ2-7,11,TGTGCCAGCGTGGACAGCTACGAGCAGTACTTC,CASVDSYEQYF
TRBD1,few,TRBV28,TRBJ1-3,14,TGTGCCAGCAGGGCCGGGGACAGCGGAAACACCATATATTTT,CASRAGDSGNTIYF
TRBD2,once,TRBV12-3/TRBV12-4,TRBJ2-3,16,TGTGCCCGGGGGGGCACACGAATCTCTAGCACAGATACGCAGTATTTT,CARGGTRISSTDTQYF
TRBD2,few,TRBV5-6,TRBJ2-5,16,TGTGCCAGCAGCTTAGAACTAGCGGGGGTCCAAGAGACCCAGTACTTC,CASSLELAGVQETQYF